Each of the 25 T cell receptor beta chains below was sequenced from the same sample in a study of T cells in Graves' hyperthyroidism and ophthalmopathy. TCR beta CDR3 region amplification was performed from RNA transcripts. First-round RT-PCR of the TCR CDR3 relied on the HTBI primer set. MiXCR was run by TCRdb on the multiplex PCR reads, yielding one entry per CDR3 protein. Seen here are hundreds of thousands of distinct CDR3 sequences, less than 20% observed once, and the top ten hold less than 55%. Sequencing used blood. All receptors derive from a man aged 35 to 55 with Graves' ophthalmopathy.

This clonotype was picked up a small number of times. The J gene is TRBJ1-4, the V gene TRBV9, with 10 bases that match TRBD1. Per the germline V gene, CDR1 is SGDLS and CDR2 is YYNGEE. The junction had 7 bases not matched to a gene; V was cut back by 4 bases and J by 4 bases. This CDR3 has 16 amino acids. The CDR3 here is CASSTGTGEGNEKLFF. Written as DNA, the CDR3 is TGTGCCAGCAGCACCGGGACAGGGGAAGGTAATGAAAAACTGTTTTTT.

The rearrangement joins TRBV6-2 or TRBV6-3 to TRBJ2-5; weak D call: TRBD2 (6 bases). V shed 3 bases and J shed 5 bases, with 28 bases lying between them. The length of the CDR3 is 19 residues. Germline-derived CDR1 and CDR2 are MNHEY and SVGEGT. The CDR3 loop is CASSYRQGGREESRETQYF. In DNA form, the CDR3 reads TGTGCCAGCAGTTATCGGCAGGGAGGCCGAGAAGAGAGTCGGGAGACCCAGTACTTC.

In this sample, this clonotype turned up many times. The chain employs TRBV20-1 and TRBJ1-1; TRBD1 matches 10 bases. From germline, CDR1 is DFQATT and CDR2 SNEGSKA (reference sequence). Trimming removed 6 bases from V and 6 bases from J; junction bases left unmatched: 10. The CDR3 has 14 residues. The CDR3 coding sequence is TGCAGTGCAACGGGACAGGGGTCCTCCCCTGAAGCTTTCTTT. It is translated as CSATGQGSSPEAFF.

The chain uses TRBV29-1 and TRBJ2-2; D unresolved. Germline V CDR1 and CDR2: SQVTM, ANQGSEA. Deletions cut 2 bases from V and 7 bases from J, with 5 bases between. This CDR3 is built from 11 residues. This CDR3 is CSVEMVGELFF. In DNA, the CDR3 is TGCAGCGTTGAAATGGTCGGGGAGCTGTTTTTT.

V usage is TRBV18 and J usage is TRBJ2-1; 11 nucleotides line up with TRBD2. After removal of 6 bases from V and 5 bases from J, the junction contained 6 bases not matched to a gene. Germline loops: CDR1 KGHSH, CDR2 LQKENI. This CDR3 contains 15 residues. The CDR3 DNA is TGTGCCAGCTCCGGGACTAGCGGAAGGAACAATGAGCAGTTCTTC. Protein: CASSGTSGRNNEQFF.

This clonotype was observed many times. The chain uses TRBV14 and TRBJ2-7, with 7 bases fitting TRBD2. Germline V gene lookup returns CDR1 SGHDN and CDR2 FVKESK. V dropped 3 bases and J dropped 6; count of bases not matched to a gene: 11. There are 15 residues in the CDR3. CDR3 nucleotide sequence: TGTGCCAGCAGCCACATCGGACTAGACTCATTCGAGCAGTACTTC. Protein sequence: CASSHIGLDSFEQYF.

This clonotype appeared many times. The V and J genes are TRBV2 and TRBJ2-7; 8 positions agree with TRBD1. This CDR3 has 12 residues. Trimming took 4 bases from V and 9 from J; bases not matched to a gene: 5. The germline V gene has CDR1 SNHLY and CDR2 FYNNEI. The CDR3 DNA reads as TGTGCCAGCAGTGGACAGGGGAAGGGGCAGTACTTC. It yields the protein CASSGQGKGQYF.

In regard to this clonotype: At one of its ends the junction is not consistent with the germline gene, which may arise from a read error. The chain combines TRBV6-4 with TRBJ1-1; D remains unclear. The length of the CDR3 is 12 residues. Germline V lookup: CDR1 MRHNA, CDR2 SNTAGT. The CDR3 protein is CASSYGAMEQIF. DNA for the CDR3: TGTGCCAGCAGTTACGGTGCCATGGAGCAGATCTTT.

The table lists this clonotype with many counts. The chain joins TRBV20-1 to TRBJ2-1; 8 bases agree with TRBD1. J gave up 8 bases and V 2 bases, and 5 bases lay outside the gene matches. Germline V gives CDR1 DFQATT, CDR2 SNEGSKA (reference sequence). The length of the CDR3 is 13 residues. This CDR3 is CSARPTGEYEQFF. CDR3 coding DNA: TGCAGTGCTAGACCGACAGGGGAGTATGAGCAGTTCTTC.

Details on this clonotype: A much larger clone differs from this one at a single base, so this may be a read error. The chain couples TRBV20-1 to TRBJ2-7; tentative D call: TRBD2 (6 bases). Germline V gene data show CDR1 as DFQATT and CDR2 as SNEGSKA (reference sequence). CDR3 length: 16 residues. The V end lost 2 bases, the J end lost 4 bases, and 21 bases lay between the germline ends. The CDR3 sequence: CSARPTGGPSWYEQYF. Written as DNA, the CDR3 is TGCAGTGCTAGACCCACCGGGGGTCCGTCCTGGTACGAGCAGTACTTC.

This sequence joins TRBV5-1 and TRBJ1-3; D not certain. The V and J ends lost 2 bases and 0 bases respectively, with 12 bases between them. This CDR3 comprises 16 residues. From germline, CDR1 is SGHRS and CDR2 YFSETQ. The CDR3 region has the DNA TGCGCCAGCAGCTTCGCGGGGTCCAGCTCTGGAAACACCATATATTTT. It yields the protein CASSFAGSSSGNTIYF. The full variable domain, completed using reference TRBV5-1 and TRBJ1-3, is KAGVTQTPRYLIKTRGQQVTLSCSPISGHRSVSWYQQTPGQGLQFLFEYFSETQRNKGNFPGRFSGRQFSNSRSEMNVSTLELGDSALYLCASSFAGSSSGNTIYFGEGSWLTVV.

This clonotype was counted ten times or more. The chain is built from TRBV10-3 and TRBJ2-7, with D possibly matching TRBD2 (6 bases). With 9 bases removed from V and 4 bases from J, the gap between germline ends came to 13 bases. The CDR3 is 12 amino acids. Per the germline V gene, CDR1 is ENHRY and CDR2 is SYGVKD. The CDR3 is CAMGGTGYEQYF. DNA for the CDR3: TGTGCCATGGGGGGTACTGGGTACGAGCAGTACTTC.

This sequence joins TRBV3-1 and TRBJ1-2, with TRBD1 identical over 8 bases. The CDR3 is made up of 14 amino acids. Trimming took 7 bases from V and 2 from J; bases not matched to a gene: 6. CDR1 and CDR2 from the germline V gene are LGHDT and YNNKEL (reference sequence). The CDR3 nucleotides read TGTGCCAGCACAACTCGACAGGGGAACTATGGCTACACCTTC. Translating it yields CASTTRQGNYGYTF.

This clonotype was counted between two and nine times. The CDR3 here is CASSVDTGKTEAFF. As DNA, the CDR3 is TGTGCCAGCAGCGTAGATACGGGGAAAACTGAAGCTTTCTTT. The chain joins TRBV9 to TRBJ1-1; no reliable D call. There are 14 residues in the CDR3. Trimming stripped 0 bases from V and 5 bases from J, with 11 bases between. In germline, CDR1 is SGDLS, CDR2 YYNGEE.

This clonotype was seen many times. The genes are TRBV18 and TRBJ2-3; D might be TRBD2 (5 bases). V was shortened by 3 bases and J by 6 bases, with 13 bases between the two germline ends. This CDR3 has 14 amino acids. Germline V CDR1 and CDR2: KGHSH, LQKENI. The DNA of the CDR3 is TGTGCCAGCTCACCGGGCGGAGGCCCGGATACGCAGTATTTT. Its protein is CASSPGGGPDTQYF.

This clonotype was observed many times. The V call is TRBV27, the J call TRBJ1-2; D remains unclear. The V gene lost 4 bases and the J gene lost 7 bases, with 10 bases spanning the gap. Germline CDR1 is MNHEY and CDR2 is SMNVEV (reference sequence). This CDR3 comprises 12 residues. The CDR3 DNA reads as TGTGCCAGCAGTTCTGGATGGGGTGGCTACACCTTC. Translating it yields CASSSGWGGYTF.

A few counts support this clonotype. The CDR3 region has the DNA TGTGCCAGCAGTTACATCGGAAACACTGAAGCTTTCTTT. It is translated as CASSYIGNTEAFF. V gene TRBV6-1 combines with J gene TRBJ1-1; no reliable D call. The ends were cut back, 5 bases at V and 2 bases at J, with 9 bases in the middle. The CDR3 covers 13 residues. CDR1 MNHNS and CDR2 SASEGT come from the germline V gene.

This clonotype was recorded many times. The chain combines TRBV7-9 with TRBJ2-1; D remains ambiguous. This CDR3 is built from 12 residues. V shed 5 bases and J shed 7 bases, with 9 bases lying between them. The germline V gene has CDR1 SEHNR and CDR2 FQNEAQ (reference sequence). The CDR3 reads CASSLSFNEQFF. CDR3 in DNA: TGTGCCAGCAGCCTTTCCTTTAATGAGCAGTTCTTC.

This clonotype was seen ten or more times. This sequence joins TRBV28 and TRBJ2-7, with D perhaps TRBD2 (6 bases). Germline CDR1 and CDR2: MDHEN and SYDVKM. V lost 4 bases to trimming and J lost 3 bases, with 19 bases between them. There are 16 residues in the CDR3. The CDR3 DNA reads TGTGCCAGCAGTTACGATTTTGCGGGAAGGCACTACGAGCAGTACTTC. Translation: CASSYDFAGRHYEQYF.

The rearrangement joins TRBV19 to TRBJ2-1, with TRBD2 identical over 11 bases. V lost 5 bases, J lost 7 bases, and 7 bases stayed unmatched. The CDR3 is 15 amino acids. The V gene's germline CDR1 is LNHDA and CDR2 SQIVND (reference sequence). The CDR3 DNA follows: TGTGCCAGTAGTTTCCTACTAGCGGGAGTTAATGAGCAGTTCTTC. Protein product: CASSFLLAGVNEQFF.

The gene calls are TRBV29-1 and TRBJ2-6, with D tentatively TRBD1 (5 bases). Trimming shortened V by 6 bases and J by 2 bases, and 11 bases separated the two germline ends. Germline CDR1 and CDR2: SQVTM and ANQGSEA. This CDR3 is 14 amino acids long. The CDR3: CSVEQAAGANVLTF. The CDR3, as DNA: TGCAGCGTGGAACAGGCCGCTGGGGCCAACGTCCTGACTTTC.

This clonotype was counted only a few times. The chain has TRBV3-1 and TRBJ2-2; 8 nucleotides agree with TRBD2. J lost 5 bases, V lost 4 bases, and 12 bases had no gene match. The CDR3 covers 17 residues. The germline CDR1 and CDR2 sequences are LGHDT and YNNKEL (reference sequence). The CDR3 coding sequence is TGTGCCAGCAGCCGGACCGGGACCTCGGGGGGGACCGGGGAGCTGTTTTTT. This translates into CASSRTGTSGGTGELFF.

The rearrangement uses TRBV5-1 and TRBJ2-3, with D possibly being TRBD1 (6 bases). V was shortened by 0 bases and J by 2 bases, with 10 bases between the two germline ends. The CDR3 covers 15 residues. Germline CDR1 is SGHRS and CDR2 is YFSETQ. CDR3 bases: TGCGCCAGCAGCTTGGACAGGGTGGCCACAGATACGCAGTATTTT. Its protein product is CASSLDRVATDTQYF. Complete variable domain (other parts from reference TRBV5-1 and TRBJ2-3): KAGVTQTPRYLIKTRGQQVTLSCSPISGHRSVSWYQQTPGQGLQFLFEYFSETQRNKGNFPGRFSGRQFSNSRSEMNVSTLELGDSALYLCASSLDRVATDTQYFGPGTRLTVL.

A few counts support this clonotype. The CDR3: CASRWGPLTDTQYF. CDR3 in DNA: TGTGCCAGCAGATGGGGGCCTCTCACAGATACGCAGTATTTT. The V call is TRBV6-2 or TRBV6-3, the J call TRBJ2-3, with D possibly TRBD1 on 6 matching bases. The germline CDR1 and CDR2 sequences are MNHEY and SVGEGT. The CDR3 is made up of 14 amino acids. Trimming took 6 bases from V and 2 from J, leaving 12 bases between them.

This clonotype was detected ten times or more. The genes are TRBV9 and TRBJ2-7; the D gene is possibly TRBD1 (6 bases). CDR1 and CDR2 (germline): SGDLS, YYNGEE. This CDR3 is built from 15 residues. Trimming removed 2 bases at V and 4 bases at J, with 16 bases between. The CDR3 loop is CASSVGTQGNYEQYF. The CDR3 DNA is TGTGCCAGCAGCGTGGGGACACAGGGTAATTACGAGCAGTACTTC.